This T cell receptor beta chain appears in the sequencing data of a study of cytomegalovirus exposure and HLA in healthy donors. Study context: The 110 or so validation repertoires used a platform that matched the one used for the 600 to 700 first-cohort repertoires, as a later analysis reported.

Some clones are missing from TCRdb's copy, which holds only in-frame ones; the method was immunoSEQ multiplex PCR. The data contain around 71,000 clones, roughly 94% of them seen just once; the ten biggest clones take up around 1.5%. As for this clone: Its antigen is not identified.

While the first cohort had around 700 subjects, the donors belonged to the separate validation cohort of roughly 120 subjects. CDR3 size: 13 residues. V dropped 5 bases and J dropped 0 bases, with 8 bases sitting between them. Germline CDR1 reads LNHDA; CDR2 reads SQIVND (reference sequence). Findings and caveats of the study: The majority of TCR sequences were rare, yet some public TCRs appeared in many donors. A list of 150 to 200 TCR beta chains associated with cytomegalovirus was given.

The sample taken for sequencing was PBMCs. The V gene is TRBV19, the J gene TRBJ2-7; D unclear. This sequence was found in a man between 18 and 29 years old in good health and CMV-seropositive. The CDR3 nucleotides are TGTGCCAGTAGTTTTACTGTCTCCTACGAGCAGTACTTC. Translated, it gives CASSFTVSYEQYF.